This T cell receptor beta chain was captured by sequencing in a study of radiation and T cells in renal cell carcinoma. The germline V gene has CDR1 MDHEN and CDR2 SYDVKM. With 6 bases removed from V and 6 bases from J, the gap between germline ends came to 17 bases. CDR3 length equals 14 residues. Here immunoSEQ multiplex PCR was the method, and the copy in TCRdb shows in-frame clones only, minus some. This sample carries around 16,000 clones, 50% of them seen once, and the ten largest clones take less than 50%. Treatment reported: 15 Gy SBRT to primary tumor, nephrectomy 4 weeks later. This chain joins TRBV28 and TRBJ1-1, with no clear D. This sequence originates from a woman between 55 and 75 years old with renal cell carcinoma. This specimen was tumor tissue, taken from a patient whose treatment included radiotherapy and nephrectomy. The CDR3 is CASSRVRSVPEAFF. CDR3 sequence (DNA): TGTGCCAGCAGCCGGGTACGGTCCGTCCCTGAAGCTTTCTTT.